The text below deals with one T cell receptor beta chain. The ends were cut back, 3 bases at V and 6 bases at J, with 15 bases in the middle. Germline CDR1 MGHRA, CDR2 YSYEKL. The CDR3 totals 16 residues. This specimen belongs to a study of blood T cell repertoires in COVID-19. Using immunoSEQ multiplex PCR, the repertoire was profiled, and TCRdb retains in-frame clones only, with some absent. The table includes 400,000 to 450,000 clones, around 88% detected once. The chain is built from TRBV4-1 and TRBJ1-6; tentatively, D is TRBD1 (6 bases). This receptor was obtained from a woman in her fifties or sixties with COVID-19, enrolled during active disease. The sample consisted of peripheral blood. This chain's CDR3 is CASSQVIQGGNSPLHF. CDR3 bases: TGCGCCAGCAGCCAGGTCATACAGGGTGGTAATTCACCCCTCCACTTT.